This T cell receptor beta chain was sequenced during a study of CD8+CD57+ T cells in acquired aplastic anemia (dated by TCRdb to 2016 to 2019). At the level of the whole study: A mean of roughly 3.2 ug of DNA, ranging from about 0.19 to 30 ug, was extracted from sorted CD4+ and CD8+ cells. CD8+CD57+ expansion was defined as a frequency above the mean frequency observed in healthy subjects.

Details on this clonotype: Its antigen specificity is not known. Base qualities were left out, and no much larger clone turns up one base away.

TCR beta VDJ combination and CDR3 sequence profiling used genomic DNA as the template. TCR repertoire sequencing was run on an Illumina HiSeq 2000. The published analysis was carried out like this. Repertoire assessment relied on Simpson's diversity index, CDR3 size and DJ length profiles, and TRBV/TRBJ rearrangement plots. The most abundant DNA sequence in the deep sequencing data was defined as the immunodominant clone. CDR3 amino acid sequences were checked for sharing across subjects and were also compared against the VDJdb database and published repertoires. TCRdb reworked the public reads: Q25 trimming with fastp, MiXCR clone assembly, productive beta chains retained. Duplicate CDR3 protein sequences are folded into a single record with the most common DNA and genes. TCRdb, rather than the study authors, made the V and J calls. The sample table contains 150,000 to 180,000 distinct CDR3 sequences; only one count was recorded for less than 60% of them. Roughly 12% of the sample is held by the ten biggest clonotypes.

Results the study describes overall, beyond this receptor: Between patients and healthy controls, no significant difference in CD8+ Simpson's diversity was found (P=0.060). Around 30 CD8+ CDR3 sequences were found to be shared between patients and controls, but these sequences appeared to be highly expressed in patients and within the immunodominant clones of the patients.

Via the germline V gene, CDR1 is SQVTM and CDR2 ANQGSEA. There are 14 amino acids in the CDR3, from cysteine to phenylalanine inclusive. Only the CDR3 DNA is retained, 42 bases long and in frame from the first base. Compared with germline, V lacks 7 bases and J lacks 4 bases; bases without a gene match: 7. The patients picked for sequencing were ones in whom flow cytometry had shown an expansion of CD8+CD57+ cells. Severe acquired aplastic anemia was diagnosed in all patients according to International Study of Aplastic Anemia and Agranulocytosis and Camitta criteria. No patient had received any therapy when blood was sampled. In this study, sorted CD4+ and CD8+ T cells from the blood of healthy subjects and of severe aplastic anemia patients had their TCR repertoires deep-sequenced. In the USA, patient enrollment took place under clinicaltrials.gov protocols 00001620, 01623167, 00001397, 00071045, 00081523 and 00961064. Ficoll-Paque density gradient centrifugation was used to isolate peripheral blood mononuclear cells. Before DNA extraction, CD4+ and CD8+ T cells were sorted with FACS or magnetic beads.

The rearranged chain carries TRBV29-1 and TRBJ1-1; 12 central nucleotides agree with TRBD1. The sequence came from a human donor with aplastic anemia. Sample: sorted CD4+, CD8+, or CD8+CD57+ T cells (not recorded which) from PBMCs. In nucleotides, the sequence is TGCAGCGCCGCGGGACAGGGGGCAGGCACTGAAGCTTTCTTT. Translated, this gives CSAAGQGAGTEAFF.